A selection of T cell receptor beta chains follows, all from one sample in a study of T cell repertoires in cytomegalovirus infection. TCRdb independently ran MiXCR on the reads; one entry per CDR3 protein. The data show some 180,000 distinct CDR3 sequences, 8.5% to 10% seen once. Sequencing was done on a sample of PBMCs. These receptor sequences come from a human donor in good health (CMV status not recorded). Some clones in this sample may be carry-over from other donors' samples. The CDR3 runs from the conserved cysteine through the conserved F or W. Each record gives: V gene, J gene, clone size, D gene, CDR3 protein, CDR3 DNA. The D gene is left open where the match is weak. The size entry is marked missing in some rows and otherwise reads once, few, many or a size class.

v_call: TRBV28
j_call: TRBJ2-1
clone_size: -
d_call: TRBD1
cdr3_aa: CASRPGQSSYNEQFF
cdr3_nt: TGTGCCAGCAGACCGGGACAGAGCTCCTACAATGAGCAGTTCTTC

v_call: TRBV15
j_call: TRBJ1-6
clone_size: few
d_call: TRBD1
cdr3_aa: CATSGQTGVNSPLHF
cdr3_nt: TGTGCCACCAGCGGACAAACAGGGGTTAATTCACCCCTCCACTTT

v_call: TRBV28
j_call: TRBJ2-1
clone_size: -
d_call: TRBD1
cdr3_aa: CASSTDRGQVDEQFF
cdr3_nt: TGTGCCAGCAGCACCGACAGGGGGCAGGTAGATGAGCAGTTCTTC

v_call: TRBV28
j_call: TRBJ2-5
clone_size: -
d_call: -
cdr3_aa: CASSSPGLEQETQYF
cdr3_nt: TGTGCCAGCAGTTCTCCGGGACTGGAACAAGAGACCCAGTACTTC

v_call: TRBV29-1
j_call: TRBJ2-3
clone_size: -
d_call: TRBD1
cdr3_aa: CSVEGTADTQYF
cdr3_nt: TGCAGCGTAGAAGGGACAGCCGATACGCAGTATTTT

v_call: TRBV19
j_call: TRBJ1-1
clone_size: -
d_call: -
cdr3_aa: CASSIHKNTEAFF
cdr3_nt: TGTGCCAGTAGTATACACAAGAACACTGAAGCTTTCTTT

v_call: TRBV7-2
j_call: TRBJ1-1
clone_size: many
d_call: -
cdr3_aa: CASSLDRAGKGNTEAFF
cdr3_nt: TGTGCCAGCAGCTTAGATCGCGCAGGGAAGGGGAACACTGAAGCTTTCTTT

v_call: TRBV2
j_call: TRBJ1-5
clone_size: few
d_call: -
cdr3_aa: CASSVPGTDQPQHF
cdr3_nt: TGTGCCAGCAGTGTTCCAGGGACGGATCAGCCCCAGCATTTT

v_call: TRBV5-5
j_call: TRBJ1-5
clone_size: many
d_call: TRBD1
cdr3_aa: CASSLRGTGSNQPQHF
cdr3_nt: TGTGCCAGCAGCTTGAGGGGGACAGGGAGCAATCAGCCCCAGCATTTT

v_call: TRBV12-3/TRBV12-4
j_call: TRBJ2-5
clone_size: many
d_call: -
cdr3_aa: CAKPGTGETQYF
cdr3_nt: TGTGCCAAACCAGGGACGGGGGAGACCCAGTACTTC

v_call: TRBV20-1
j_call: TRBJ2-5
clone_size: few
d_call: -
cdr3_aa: CSARPQETQYF
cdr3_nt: TGCAGTGCTAGACCACAAGAGACCCAGTACTTC

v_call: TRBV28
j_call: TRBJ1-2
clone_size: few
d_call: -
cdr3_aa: CASGGGGYGYTF
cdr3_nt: TGTGCCAGCGGAGGGGGTGGTTATGGCTACACCTTC

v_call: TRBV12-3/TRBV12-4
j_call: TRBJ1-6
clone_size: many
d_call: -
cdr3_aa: CASLGDGLSPLHF
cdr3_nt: TGTGCCAGCCTAGGGGACGGCCTTTCACCCCTCCACTTT

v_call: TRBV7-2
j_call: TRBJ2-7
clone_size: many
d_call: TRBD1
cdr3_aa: CASSLSTGVNEQYF
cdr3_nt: TGTGCCAGCAGCTTGTCGACAGGGGTCAACGAGCAGTACTTC

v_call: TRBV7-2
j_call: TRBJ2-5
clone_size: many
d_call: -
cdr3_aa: CASSLVAREETQYF
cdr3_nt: TGTGCCAGCAGCTTAGTGGCTAGGGAAGAGACCCAGTACTTC

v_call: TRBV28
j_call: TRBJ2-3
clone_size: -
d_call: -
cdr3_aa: CASSFPFGITDTQYF
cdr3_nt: TGTGCCAGCAGTTTCCCCTTTGGGATAACAGATACGCAGTATTTT

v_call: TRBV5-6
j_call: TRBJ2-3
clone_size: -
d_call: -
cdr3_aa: CASSLKGNLRTDTQYF
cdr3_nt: TGTGCCAGCAGCTTGAAGGGTAACCTCCGCACAGATACGCAGTATTTT

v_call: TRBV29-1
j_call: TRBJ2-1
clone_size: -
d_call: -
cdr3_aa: CSVGRAGISGPEEFF
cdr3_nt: TGCAGCGTTGGTCGGGCAGGGATTAGCGGCCCAGAGGAGTTCTTC

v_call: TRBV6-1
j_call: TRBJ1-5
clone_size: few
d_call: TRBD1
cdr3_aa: CASSEPRTGNSNQPQHF
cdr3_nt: TGTGCCAGCAGTGAACCTCGGACAGGAAATAGCAATCAGCCCCAGCATTTT

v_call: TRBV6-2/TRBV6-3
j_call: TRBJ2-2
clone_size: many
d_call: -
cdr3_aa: CASSYRTPNTGELFF
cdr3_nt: TGTGCCAGCAGTTATAGGACACCGAACACCGGGGAGCTGTTTTTT

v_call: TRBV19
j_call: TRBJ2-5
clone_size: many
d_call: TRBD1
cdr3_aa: CASSPQGAGETQYF
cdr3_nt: TGTGCCAGTAGTCCACAGGGGGCTGGAGAGACCCAGTACTTC

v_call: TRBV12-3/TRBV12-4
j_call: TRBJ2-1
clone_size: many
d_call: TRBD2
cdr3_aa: CASSLGLGGNEQFF
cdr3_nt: TGTGCCAGCAGTTTGGGACTAGGGGGAAATGAGCAGTTCTTC

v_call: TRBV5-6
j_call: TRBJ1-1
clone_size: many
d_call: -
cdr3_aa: CASSLPGGYPQLTEAFF
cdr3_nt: TGTGCCAGCAGCTTACCCGGGGGTTACCCCCAATTGACTGAAGCTTTCTTT

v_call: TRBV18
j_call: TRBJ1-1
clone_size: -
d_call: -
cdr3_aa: CASSPPVAANTEAFF
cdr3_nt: TGTGCCAGCTCACCACCGGTTGCAGCGAACACTGAAGCTTTCTTT

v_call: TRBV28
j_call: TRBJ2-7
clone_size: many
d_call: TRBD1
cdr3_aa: CASSLGTGGYEQYF
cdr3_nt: TGTGCCAGCAGCTTAGGGACAGGGGGCTACGAGCAGTACTTC

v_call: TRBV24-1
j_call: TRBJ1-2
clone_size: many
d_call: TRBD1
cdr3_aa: CATSDGTVNGYTF
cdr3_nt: TGTGCCACCAGTGACGGGACAGTAAATGGCTACACCTTC

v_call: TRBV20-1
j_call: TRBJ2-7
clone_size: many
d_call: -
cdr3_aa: CSAPHGTSYEQYF
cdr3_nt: TGCAGTGCTCCACATGGAACGTCGTACGAGCAGTACTTC

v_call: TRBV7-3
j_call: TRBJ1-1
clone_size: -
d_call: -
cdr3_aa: CASSFQPTGLGNTEAFF
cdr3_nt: TGTGCCAGCAGCTTCCAGCCCACAGGGTTAGGGAACACTGAAGCTTTCTTT

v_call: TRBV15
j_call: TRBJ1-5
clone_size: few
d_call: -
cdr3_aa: CATSREPGGNQPQHF
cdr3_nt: TGTGCCACCAGCAGAGAACCGGGGGGCAATCAGCCCCAGCATTTT

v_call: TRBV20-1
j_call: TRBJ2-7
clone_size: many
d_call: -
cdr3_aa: CSARDPDGGYEQYF
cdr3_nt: TGCAGTGCTAGAGATCCCGACGGAGGATACGAGCAGTACTTC

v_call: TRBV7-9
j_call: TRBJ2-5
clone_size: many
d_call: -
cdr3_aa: CASSPRRAGQAETQYF
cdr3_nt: TGTGCCAGCAGCCCCCGACGGGCAGGCCAGGCAGAGACCCAGTACTTC

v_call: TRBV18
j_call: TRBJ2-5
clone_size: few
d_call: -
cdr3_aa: CASSQYNQETQYF
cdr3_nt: TGTGCCAGCTCACAGTACAACCAAGAGACCCAGTACTTC